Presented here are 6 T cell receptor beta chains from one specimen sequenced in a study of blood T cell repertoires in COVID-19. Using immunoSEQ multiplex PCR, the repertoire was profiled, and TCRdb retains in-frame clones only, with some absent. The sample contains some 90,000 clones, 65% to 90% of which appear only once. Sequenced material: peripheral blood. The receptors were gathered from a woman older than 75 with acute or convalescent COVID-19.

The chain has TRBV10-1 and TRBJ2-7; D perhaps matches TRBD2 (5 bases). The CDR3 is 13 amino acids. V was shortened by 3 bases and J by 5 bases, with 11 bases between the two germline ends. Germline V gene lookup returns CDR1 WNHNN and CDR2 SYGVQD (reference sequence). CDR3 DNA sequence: TGCGCCAGCAGTGAAGTGTGGGGAGACGAGCAGTACTTC. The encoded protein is CASSEVWGDEQYF.

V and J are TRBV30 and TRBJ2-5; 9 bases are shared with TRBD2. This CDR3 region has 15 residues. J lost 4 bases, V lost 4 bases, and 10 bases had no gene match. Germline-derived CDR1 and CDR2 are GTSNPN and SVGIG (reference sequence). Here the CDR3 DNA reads TGTGCCTGGACTGCCGGCGGGGGGGCGGGAGAGACCCAGTACTTC. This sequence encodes CAWTAGGGAGETQYF.

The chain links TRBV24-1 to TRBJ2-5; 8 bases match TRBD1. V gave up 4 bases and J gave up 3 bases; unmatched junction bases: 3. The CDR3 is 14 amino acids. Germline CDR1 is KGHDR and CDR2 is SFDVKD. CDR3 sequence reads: CATSDNRGEETQYF. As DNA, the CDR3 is TGTGCCACCAGTGACAACAGGGGGGAAGAGACCCAGTACTTC.

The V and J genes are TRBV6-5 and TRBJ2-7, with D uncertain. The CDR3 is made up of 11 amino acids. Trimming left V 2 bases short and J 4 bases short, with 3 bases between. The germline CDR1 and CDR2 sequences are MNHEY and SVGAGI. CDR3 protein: CASSYHYEQYF. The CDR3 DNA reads TGTGCCAGCAGTTACCATTACGAGCAGTACTTC.

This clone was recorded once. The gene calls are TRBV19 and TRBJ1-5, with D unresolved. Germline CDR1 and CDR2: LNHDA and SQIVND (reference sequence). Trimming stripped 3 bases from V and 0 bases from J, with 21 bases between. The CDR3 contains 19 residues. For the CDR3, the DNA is TGTGCCAGTAGTATTCGCTTGCTTCCCAGGCCTCATAGCAATCAGCCCCAGCATTTT. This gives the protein CASSIRLLPRPHSNQPQHF.

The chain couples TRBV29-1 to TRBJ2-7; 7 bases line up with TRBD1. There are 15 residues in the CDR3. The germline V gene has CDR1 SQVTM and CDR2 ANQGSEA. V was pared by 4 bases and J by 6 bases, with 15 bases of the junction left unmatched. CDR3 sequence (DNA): TGCAGCGTTGCAGGCCAGACAGGGAAGTCAGGCGAGCAGTACTTC. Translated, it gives CSVAGQTGKSGEQYF.